The present TCR beta chain was sequenced within a study of blood T cells in healthy people across ages. Study-wide results and limits: Researchers said unsorted PBMCs prevented a conclusive naive versus antigen-experienced comparison. Higher diversity, along with more naive CD4+ cells, distinguished long-lived donors from aged donors. Measured against age, TCR beta diversity per million T cells decreased in a roughly linear manner.

The CDR3 sequence is 16 residues long. Looked up from germline, CDR1 is MDHEN and CDR2 is SYDVKM. Remarks on this clonotype: Its specificity is not known.

PCR was performed a second time for about 7 to 12 cycles using a sample-barcoded 5' primer and a J-beta primer mix. Each of the cDNA molecules was tagged by a template-switch adaptor with 12 random nucleotides. Via MiXCR, TCRdb re-called the 5' RACE reads, giving one row per CDR3 protein. The table records a few hundred thousand distinct CDR3 sequences, approximately 47% of them present only once. V gene TRBV28 combines with J gene TRBJ2-5, with TRBD2 matching 12 bases. Judging by the DNA end, TRBJ2-7 fits better; the J call may be wrong. The TCR sequence derives from a man aged 55 to 70 in good health. Sequenced material: blood. Written as DNA, the CDR3 is TGTGCCAGCAACCGACTAGCGGGAGAAGGGGCGGGCGAGCAGTACTTC. Translation: CASNRLAGEGAGEQYF.